The 10 T cell receptor beta chains listed next were all sequenced from one sample in a study of graft-versus-host responses after intestinal transplantation. TCRdb's table, derived via immunoSEQ multiplex PCR, lists solely in-frame clones and lacks some. Among about 100,000 clones listed, approximately 90% were seen once. For these TCRs, the target antigens are not known. This sample comprised unstimulated CD8+ T cells sorted from spleen or lymph node cells, obtained before intestinal transplant. The receptors were sampled from a human donor who received an intestinal transplant.

J is TRBJ2-7 and V is TRBV27; the D call may be TRBD1 or TRBD2 (6 bases each). V lost 2 bases and J 7 bases, leaving 12 bases between the germline ends. The germline V gene has CDR1 MNHEY and CDR2 SMNVEV (reference sequence). The CDR3 has 13 residues. The CDR3 region is CASSLAGDLEQYF. The DNA for the CDR3 is TGTGCCAGCAGTTTAGCAGGGGACTTGGAGCAGTACTTC.

This clone was observed a few times. The chain uses TRBV5-4 and TRBJ2-3, with TRBD1 matching 8 bases. V was pared by 0 bases and J by 3 bases, with 6 bases of the junction left unmatched. Germline values: CDR1 SGHNT, CDR2 YYREEE (reference sequence). This CDR3 is 16 amino acids long. The DNA for the CDR3 is TGTGCCAGCAGCTTGGGGGCAGGGGGCCGGACAGATACGCAGTATTTT. Protein sequence: CASSLGAGGRTDTQYF.

The genes are TRBV29-1 and TRBJ1-2; D is possibly TRBD1 (5 bases). This CDR3 comprises 13 residues. Per germline, CDR1 SQVTM and CDR2 ANQGSEA. V lost 2 bases to trimming and J lost 4 bases, with 11 bases between them. The CDR3 bases are TGCAGCGTTGAATCAGGGTCCAGCTATGGCTACACCTTC. Residues: CSVESGSSYGYTF.

The chain recombines TRBV18 with TRBJ2-7; D remains unclear. The CDR3 is 13 amino acids. Germline loops: CDR1 KGHSH, CDR2 LQKENI. V lost 0 bases to trimming and J lost 7 bases, with 10 bases between them. The CDR3 reads CASSPPDGVEQYF. CDR3 sequence (DNA): TGTGCCAGCTCACCACCCGACGGCGTGGAGCAGTACTTC.

CDR3 residues: CASSHTRTDYNSPLHF. CDR3 DNA: TGTGCCAGCAGTCACACCCGGACAGACTATAATTCACCCCTCCACTTT. The chain employs TRBV9 and TRBJ1-6; TRBD1 is a possible D gene (6 bases). Per germline, CDR1 SGDLS and CDR2 YYNGEE. The CDR3 spans 16 residues. V lost 5 bases and J lost 3, with 15 bases in between.

The chain links TRBV6-5 to TRBJ1-6; perhaps TRBD1 as D (6 bases). The CDR3 is 14 amino acids. V was cut by 1 base and J by 11 bases, with 12 bases left in between. Germline V gene data show CDR1 as MNHEY and CDR2 as SVGAGI. The DNA for the CDR3 is TGTGCCAGCAGTTACTACAGGGCAGGGACACCCCTCCACTTT. This encodes CASSYYRAGTPLHF.

The table lists this clone with a count of one. J is TRBJ1-1 and V is TRBV10-3, with 7 bases that match TRBD1. CDR3 length: 15 residues. V was clipped by 10 bases and J by 2 bases; unmatched bases: 13. Germline V CDR1 and CDR2: ENHRY, SYGVKD. DNA for the CDR3: TGTGCCACGGATTCCGGGACAGTGGAAAACACTGAAGCTTTCTTT. Its protein product is CATDSGTVENTEAFF.

The rearrangement uses TRBV4-1 and TRBJ2-5; no clear D. The CDR3 has 11 residues. Germline CDR1 and CDR2: MGHRA and YSYEKL. V gave up 8 bases and J gave up 4 bases, with 8 bases separating them. This chain's CDR3 is CASRQGETQYF. CDR3 bases: TGCGCCAGCCGGCAAGGAGAGACCCAGTACTTC.

On this clone itself: The sample carries other DNA sequences with the same CDR3. The CDR3 DNA reads as TGCGCCAGCAGCTTGGGACTAGCGGGGCAAGAGACCCAGTACTTC. The encoded protein is CASSLGLAGQETQYF. V gene TRBV5-1 combines with J gene TRBJ2-5; 11 bases match TRBD2. J was trimmed by 2 bases and V by 0 bases; bases with no gene match: 0. There are 15 residues in the CDR3. From germline, CDR1 is SGHRS and CDR2 YFSETQ.

The chain employs TRBV4-1 and TRBJ2-1; TRBD1 matches 9 bases. The CDR3 is 17 residues long. In germline, CDR1 is MGHRA, CDR2 YSYEKL. Losses at the gene ends were 0 bases for V and 4 bases for J; bases not matched to a gene: 7. CDR3 coding DNA: TGCGCCAGCAGCCAAGATCAAGGGACAGGGTTTTACAATGAGCAGTTCTTC. It specifies CASSQDQGTGFYNEQFF.